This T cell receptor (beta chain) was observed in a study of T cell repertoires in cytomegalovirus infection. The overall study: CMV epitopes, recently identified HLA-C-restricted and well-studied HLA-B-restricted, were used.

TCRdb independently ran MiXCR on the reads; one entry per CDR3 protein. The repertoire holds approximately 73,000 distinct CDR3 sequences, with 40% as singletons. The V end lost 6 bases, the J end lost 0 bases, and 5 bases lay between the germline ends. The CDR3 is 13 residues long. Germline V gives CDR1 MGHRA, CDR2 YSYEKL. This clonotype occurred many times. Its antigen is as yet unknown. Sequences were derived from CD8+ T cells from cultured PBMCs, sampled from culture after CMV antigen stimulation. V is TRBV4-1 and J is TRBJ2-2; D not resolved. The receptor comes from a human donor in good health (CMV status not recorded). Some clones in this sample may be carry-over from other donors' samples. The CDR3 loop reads CASSAANTGELFF. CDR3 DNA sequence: TGCGCCAGCAGTGCCGCGAACACCGGGGAGCTGTTTTTT.